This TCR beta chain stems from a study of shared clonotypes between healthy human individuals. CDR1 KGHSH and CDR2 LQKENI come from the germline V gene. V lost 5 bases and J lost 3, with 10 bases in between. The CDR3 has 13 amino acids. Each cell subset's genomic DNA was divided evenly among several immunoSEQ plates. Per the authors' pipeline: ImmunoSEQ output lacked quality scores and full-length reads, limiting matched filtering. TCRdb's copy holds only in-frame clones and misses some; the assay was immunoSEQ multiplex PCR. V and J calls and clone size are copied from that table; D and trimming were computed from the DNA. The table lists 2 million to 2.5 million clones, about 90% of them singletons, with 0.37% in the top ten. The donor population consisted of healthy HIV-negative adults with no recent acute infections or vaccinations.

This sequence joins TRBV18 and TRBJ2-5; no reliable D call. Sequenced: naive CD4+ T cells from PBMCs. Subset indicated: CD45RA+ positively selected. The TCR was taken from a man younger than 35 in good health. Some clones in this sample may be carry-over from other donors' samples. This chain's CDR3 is CASSTTLEETQYF. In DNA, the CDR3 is TGTGCCAGCTCAACGACATTGGAAGAGACCCAGTACTTC. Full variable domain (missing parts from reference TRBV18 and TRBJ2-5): NAGVMQNPRHLVRRRGQEARLRCSPMKGHSHVYWYRQLPEEGLKFMVYLQKENIIDESGMPKERFSAEFPKEGPSILRIQQVVRGDSAAYFCASSTTLEETQYFGPGTRLLVL.